Presented here are 20 T cell receptor beta chains from one specimen sequenced in a study of tumor-infiltrating lymphocytes in primary liver carcinoma. Bulk tissue was left unsorted, and RNA and DNA were co-extracted from 20-30 mg of it. Starting material of about 450 ng total RNA yielded TCR beta cDNA via a constant-region primer. Library construction for TCR beta comprised three nested multiplex PCR rounds performed with slightly modified ARM-PCR. TRBV1-TRBV30 forward primers and a C-beta reverse primer were used in the first two PCR rounds, which each ran for nine to ten cycles. In TCRdb, the multiplex PCR reads were re-called with MiXCR into one record per CDR3 protein. This sample carries more than 90,000 distinct CDR3 sequences, around two thirds of them seen once, and the ten largest clones take around 12%. Source material: liver tumor tissue from sampling region 2. The sample's subset: tumor region T2, inferior pole. The receptors originated from a woman aged 55-70 years with primary liver carcinoma and hepatitis B virus infection.

About this clonotype: Germline is not matched at one junction end, which may reflect a read error. This sequence joins TRBV11-1 and TRBJ2-7; TRBD1 might be the D (6 bases). This CDR3 is 15 amino acids long. In germline, CDR1 is SGHAT, CDR2 FQDESV (reference sequence). The CDR3 spells CASSPRTAGPREQYF. The CDR3 DNA is TGTGCCAGTAGCCCTCGGACAGCAGGACCACGCGAGCAGTATTTC.

In this sample, this clonotype turned up a few times. The chain combines TRBV19 with TRBJ2-1, with TRBD2 as a possible D gene (5 bases). Trimming removed 3 bases at V and 3 bases at J, with 21 bases between. In germline, CDR1 is LNHDA, CDR2 SQIVND (reference sequence). The CDR3 contains 18 residues. In nucleotides, the CDR3 is TGTGCCAGTAGTATCTCCTCCGGGGTAGCTGAATACTACAATGAGCAGTTCTTC. Translation gives CASSISSGVAEYYNEQFF.

The V call is TRBV10-3, the J call TRBJ2-7; 12 bases align to TRBD2. This CDR3 has 16 residues. Germline CDR1 and CDR2: ENHRY and SYGVKD. Trimming cost V 7 bases and J 5 bases; bases outside gene matches: 12. The DNA of the CDR3 is TGTGCCATCACTACTAAACCAGGACTAGCGGGAAACGAGCAGTACTTC. This encodes CAITTKPGLAGNEQYF.

In the case of this clonotype: The junction does not match germline at one end; this may be a read error. This chain connects TRBV11-2 to TRBJ2-3; D perhaps matches TRBD1 (5 bases). The CDR3 runs to 14 residues. Germline assignment: CDR1 SGHAT and CDR2 FQNNGV. CDR3 bases: TGTGCCAGCAGCCTGGGGCTGCCTACAGATACGCAGTGTTTT. Encoded protein: CASSLGLPTDTQCF.

About this clonotype itself: Without the conserved terminal phenylalanine or tryptophan, this CDR3 likely stems from a read error. The genes are TRBV7-3 and TRBJ2-1, with unresolved D. In germline, CDR1 is SGHTA, CDR2 FQGTGA. The V end was cut by 5 bases, the J end by 8 bases, with 13 bases between. The CDR3 length is 13 residues. This chain's CDR3 is CASSPTVVHEQFL. The CDR3 nucleotides read TGTGCCAGCAGCCCCACAGTCGTCCATGAGCAGTTCTTA.

Comment on this clonotype: At one of its ends the junction is not consistent with the germline gene, which may arise from a read error. The chain recombines TRBV6-5 with TRBJ2-1; TRBD2 is a possible D gene (6 bases). CDR3 length: 16 residues. From germline, CDR1 is MNHEY and CDR2 SVGAGI. CDR3 amino acids: CARSFRLGSSYNEQFF. In DNA form, the CDR3 reads TGTGCCAGAAGTTTCCGACTAGGGAGCTCTTACAATGAGCAGTTCTTC.

Turning to this clonotype: One junction end does not reproduce the germline sequence, and a read error may be involved. The rearrangement joins TRBV6-5 to TRBJ1-2; D might be TRBD1 (5 bases). Germline V gene data show CDR1 as MNHEY and CDR2 as SVGAGI. The CDR3 totals 14 residues. The CDR3 protein is CASSKQGPQYGYAF. For the CDR3, the DNA is TGTGCCAGCAGTAAGCAGGGACCTCAATATGGCTACGCTTTC.

Turning to this clonotype: One junction end disagrees with the germline gene, perhaps due to a read error. This CDR3 is CTSLAGDGGTEAFF. The CDR3 coding sequence is TGTACCAGTTTGGCAGGGGATGGAGGCACTGAAGCTTTCTTT. The rearrangement uses TRBV28 and TRBJ1-1, with D perhaps TRBD1 (6 bases). Germline CDR1 is MDHEN and CDR2 is SYDVKM. CDR3 length: 14 residues.

The chain uses TRBV30 and TRBJ2-3; D uncertain. V gave up 4 bases and J gave up 3 bases, with 20 bases separating them. The CDR3 loop spans 16 amino acids. The germline V gene has CDR1 GTSNPN and CDR2 SVGIG (reference sequence). The CDR3 DNA is TGTGCCTGGAATGTATCACCGGCTCTGAGTACAGATACGCAGTATTTT. Amino acid sequence: CAWNVSPALSTDTQYF. Complete variable domain (other parts from reference TRBV30 and TRBJ2-3): SQTIHQWPATLVQPVGSPLSLECTVEGTSNPNLYWYRQAAGRGLQLLFYSVGIGQISSEVPQNLSASRPQDRQFILSSKKLLLSDSGFYLCAWNVSPALSTDTQYFGPGTRLTVL.

Turning to this clonotype: A junction boundary mismatches the germline segment, possibly from a read error. This chain uses TRBV5-4 with TRBJ1-2; 8 bases match TRBD1. This CDR3 comprises 15 residues. CDR1 SGHNT and CDR2 YYREEE come from the germline V gene (reference sequence). In DNA form, the CDR3 reads TGTACCAGCAGCCAACACACAGGGGGGGGCTATGGCTACACCTTC. This translates into CTSSQHTGGGYGYTF.

With regard to this clonotype: Being one base from a much bigger clone, this may be a read error. Likely a read error: the CDR3 ends without its conserved phenylalanine or tryptophan. The rearrangement uses TRBV7-9 and TRBJ2-7; possibly TRBD1 for D (6 bases). Germline V CDR1 and CDR2: SEHNR, FQNEAQ (reference sequence). The CDR3 consists of 14 residues. Between the trimmed V and J ends, which lost 1 base and 1 base, there was a span of 8 bases. The CDR3 here is CASSLGGQSYEQYS. CDR3 nucleotides: TGTGCCAGCAGCTTAGGGGGGCAGTCCTACGAGCAGTACTCC.

This clonotype was found many times. The rearrangement links TRBV29-1 to TRBJ1-1; no firm D call. V dropped 5 bases and J dropped 3 bases, with 10 bases sitting between them. The germline V gene has CDR1 SQVTM and CDR2 ANQGSEA. This CDR3 spans 12 amino acids. The CDR3 spells CSVRNGDTEAFF. In DNA form, the CDR3 reads TGCAGCGTTCGAAACGGCGACACTGAAGCTTTCTTT.

At least ten counts were recorded for this clonotype. The genes are TRBV6-5 and TRBJ2-7, with D possibly TRBD2 on 5 matching bases. The CDR3 covers 13 residues. With 5 bases removed from V and 4 bases from J, the gap between germline ends came to 12 bases. Per germline, CDR1 MNHEY and CDR2 SVGAGI. The CDR3 DNA reads as TGTGCCAGCAGTAGGGTAGGCGGGTACGAGCAGTACTTC. This gives the protein CASSRVGGYEQYF.

This clonotype was seen many times. V usage is TRBV29-1 and J usage is TRBJ2-4, with D perhaps being TRBD1 or TRBD2 (5 bases each). Trimming pared 6 bases from V and 8 bases from J, leaving 20 bases between. CDR3 length equals 14 residues. The germline gives CDR1 SQVTM, CDR2 ANQGSEA. CDR3 loop: CSVETGPLGDIQYF. The CDR3 DNA reads TGCAGCGTAGAAACCGGGCCCCTGGGGGACATTCAGTACTTC.

This clonotype was recorded a few times. A much larger clone lies one base from this, so it may be a read error. The chain joins TRBV6-1 to TRBJ1-5; maybe TRBD1 (5 bases). V was pared by 4 bases and J by 1 base, with 17 bases between. Germline lookup yields CDR1 MNHNS and CDR2 SASEGT. This CDR3 is 17 amino acids long. The DNA of the CDR3 is TGTGCCAGCAGTGTCCTTCGGCGGGGCAGGAGCAATCAGCCCCAGCATTTT. Amino acid sequence: CASSVLRRGRSNQPQHF.

With regard to this clonotype: One end of the junction fails to match germline, which may point to a read error. The V gene is TRBV6-6, the J gene TRBJ1-1; D unresolved. CDR1 MNHNY and CDR2 SVGAGI come from the germline V gene (reference sequence). The CDR3 extends over 14 amino acids. DNA of the CDR3: TGCGCCATCAGTTTGGTGGGGTCGAACACTGAAGCTTTCTTT. It codes for CAISLVGSNTEAFF.

The rearrangement joins TRBV29-1 to TRBJ2-7; possible D gene TRBD2, 5 bases. CDR3 length: 13 amino acids. Trimming took 5 bases from V and 13 from J, leaving 24 bases between them. CDR1 is SQVTM, CDR2 ANQGSEA, per germline. CDR3 DNA sequence: TGCAGCGTTAAACGTCACGGAGGTACGTGGCACTACTTC. Amino acids: CSVKRHGGTWHYF.

This clonotype was detected a few times. A much larger clone differs from this one at a single base, so this may be a read error. The V and J genes are TRBV29-1 and TRBJ1-2, with D tentatively TRBD1 (5 bases). Germline CDR1 reads SQVTM; CDR2 reads ANQGSEA. CDR3 length equals 15 residues. The V end was cut by 0 bases, the J end by 8 bases, with 19 bases between. The CDR3: CSVEEAPPGLGGYTF. CDR3 in DNA: TGCAGCGTTGAAGAGGCCCCCCCGGGACTTGGGGGCTACACCTTC.

With respect to this clonotype: As the CDR3 is not closed by the conserved phenylalanine or tryptophan, this likely results from a read error. This sequence joins TRBV5-1 and TRBJ2-3, with 7 positions matching TRBD2. CDR3 length: 15 residues. The germline V gene encodes CDR1 SGHRS and CDR2 YFSETQ. J was trimmed by 0 bases and V by 5 bases; bases with no gene match: 6. The CDR3 DNA reads TGCGCCAGCAGTAGACTAGCCGATAGCACAGATACGCAGTATTTA. Protein sequence: CASSRLADSTDTQYL.

Ten or more counts support this clonotype. The chain combines TRBV10-2 with TRBJ2-4, with 7 nucleotides matching TRBD1. Germline-derived CDR1 and CDR2 are WSHSY and SAAADI. J gave up 5 bases and V 6 bases, and 4 bases lay outside the gene matches. This CDR3 comprises 13 residues. CDR3 bases: TGCGCCAGCAGGCCCGGACAGGAAAACATTCAGTACTTC. It yields the protein CASRPGQENIQYF.